A selection of T cell receptor beta chains follows, all from one sample in a study of vaccination and CD4 T cells after COVID-19. TCRdb independently ran MiXCR on the PCR reads; one entry per CDR3 protein. The data contain about 14,000 distinct CDR3 sequences, about 60% of them seen just once; the ten biggest clones take up roughly 6.4%. Their antigens are not known. Sequenced input: CD4+ T cells from blood, cultured in vitro. These receptors came from a human donor who had recovered from COVID-19. CDR3s include the opening cysteine and the closing phenylalanine or tryptophan. Each record gives: clone size, V gene, D gene, CDR3 length, J gene, CDR3 DNA, CDR3 protein. The D gene is left open where the match is weak. Size values are once, few and many counts, or a class for expanded clones, and some rows have none.

NA	TRBV19	NA	15	TRBJ1-5	TGTGCCACCCTAGGGGCAGATTATAGCAATCAGCCCCAGCATTTT	CATLGADYSNQPQHF
once	TRBV28	TRBD1	13	TRBJ1-6	TGTGCCAGCAGAAGGACAGGGAACTCACCCCTCCACTTT	CASRRTGNSPLHF
NA	TRBV6-1	TRBD1	14	TRBJ1-6	TGTGCCAGCAGCGGTAACAGGGGTAATTCACCCCTCCACTTT	CASSGNRGNSPLHF
NA	TRBV11-3	TRBD1	15	TRBJ2-7	TGTGCCAGCAGCTTAGAAGGTGACAGGGGGCTTGAGCAGTACTTC	CASSLEGDRGLEQYF
NA	TRBV6-2/TRBV6-3	NA	16	TRBJ1-1	TGTGCCAGCAGCCCGAGATCTCCAGGGACGAACACTGAAGCTTTCTTT	CASSPRSPGTNTEAFF
once	TRBV9	TRBD1	14	TRBJ1-1	TGTGCCAGCAGTCAGGGGGCTCAGGACACTGAAGCTTTCTTT	CASSQGAQDTEAFF
once	TRBV30	NA	15	TRBJ1-2	TGTGCCTGGAGTGGGGGGTCCCTTTATAACTATGGCTACACCTTC	CAWSGGSLYNYGYTF
NA	TRBV7-3	NA	14	TRBJ2-1	TGTGCCAGCAGCTTAACGCTCCAGGCCGATGAGCAGTTCTTC	CASSLTLQADEQFF
once	TRBV28	NA	15	TRBJ1-5	TGTGCCAGCAGTTTCAACAGCAGATTGAATCAGCCCCAGCATTTT	CASSFNSRLNQPQHF
NA	TRBV20-1	TRBD1	14	TRBJ2-7	TGCAGTGCTAGAGTGGTGGGACAGAGCTACGAGCAGTACTTC	CSARVVGQSYEQYF
NA	TRBV20-1	NA	16	TRBJ1-5	TGCAGTGCTAGACCGCAGCAGACAGCGCCCAATCAGCCCCAGCATTTT	CSARPQQTAPNQPQHF
NA	TRBV7-9	NA	14	TRBJ1-2	TGTGCCAGCAGCTTAGCCTCGGGGAACTATGGCTACACCTTC	CASSLASGNYGYTF
NA	TRBV7-2	NA	13	TRBJ2-7	TGTGCCAGCAGCTTAGGATTATCCTACGAGCAGTACTTC	CASSLGLSYEQYF
NA	TRBV20-1	NA	13	TRBJ1-6	TGCAGTGCTAGTTCGTCAGGGGATTCACCCCTCCACTTT	CSASSSGDSPLHF
NA	TRBV7-9	NA	13	TRBJ1-1	TGTGCCAGCAGCCTGAGACAGAGCGCTGAAGCTTTCTTT	CASSLRQSAEAFF
NA	TRBV4-3	NA	12	TRBJ2-2	TGCGCCAGCAGCCAAGTTGGCGGGGAGCTGTTTTTT	CASSQVGGELFF